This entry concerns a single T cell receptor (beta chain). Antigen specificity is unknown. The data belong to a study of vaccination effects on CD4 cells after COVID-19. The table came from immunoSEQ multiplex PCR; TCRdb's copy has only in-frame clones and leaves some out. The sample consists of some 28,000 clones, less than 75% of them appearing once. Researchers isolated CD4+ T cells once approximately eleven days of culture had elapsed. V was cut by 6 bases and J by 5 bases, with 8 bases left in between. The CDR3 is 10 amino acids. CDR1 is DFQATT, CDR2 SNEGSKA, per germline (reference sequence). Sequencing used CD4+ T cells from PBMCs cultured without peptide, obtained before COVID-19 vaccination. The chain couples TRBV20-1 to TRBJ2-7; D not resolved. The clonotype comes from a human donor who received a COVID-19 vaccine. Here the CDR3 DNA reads TGCAGTGCCCAGCTTGACGAGCAGTACTTC. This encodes CSAQLDEQYF.